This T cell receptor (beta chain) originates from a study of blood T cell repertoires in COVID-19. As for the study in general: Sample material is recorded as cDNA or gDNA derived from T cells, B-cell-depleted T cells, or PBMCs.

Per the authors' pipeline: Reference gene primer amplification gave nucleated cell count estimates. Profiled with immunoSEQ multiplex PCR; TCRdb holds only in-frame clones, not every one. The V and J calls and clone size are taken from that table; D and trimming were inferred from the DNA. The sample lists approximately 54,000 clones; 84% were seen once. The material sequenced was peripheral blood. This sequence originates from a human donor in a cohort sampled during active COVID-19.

The DNA for the CDR3 is TGTGCCTGGAGTGGTGCTAGCGGCTCCCTCGAGCAGTACTTC. It yields the protein CAWSGASGSLEQYF. The chain combines TRBV30 with TRBJ2-7; TRBD2 matches 7 bases. The CDR3 has 14 residues. Germline V gives CDR1 GTSNPN, CDR2 SVGIG (reference sequence). With V trimmed by 1 base and J by 6 bases, 9 bases remained unmatched. The variable domain in full, with the rest retrieved from reference TRBV30 and TRBJ2-7, is SQTIHQWPATLVQPVGSPLSLECTVEGTSNPNLYWYRQAAGRGLQLLFYSVGIGQISSEVPQNLSASRPQDRQFILSSKKLLLSDSGFYLCAWSGASGSLEQYFGPGTRLTVT.